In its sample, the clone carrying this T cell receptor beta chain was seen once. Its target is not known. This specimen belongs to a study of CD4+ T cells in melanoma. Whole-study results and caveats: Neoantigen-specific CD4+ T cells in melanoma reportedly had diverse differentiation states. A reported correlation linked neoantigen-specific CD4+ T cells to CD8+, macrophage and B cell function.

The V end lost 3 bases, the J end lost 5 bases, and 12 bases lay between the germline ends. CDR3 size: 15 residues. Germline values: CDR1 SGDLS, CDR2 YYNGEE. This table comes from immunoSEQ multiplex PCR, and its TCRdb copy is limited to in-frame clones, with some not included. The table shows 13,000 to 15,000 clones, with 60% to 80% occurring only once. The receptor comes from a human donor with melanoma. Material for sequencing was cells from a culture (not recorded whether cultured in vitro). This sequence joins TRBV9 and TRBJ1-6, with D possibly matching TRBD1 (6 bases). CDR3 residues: CASSDETGHNSPLHF. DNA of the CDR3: TGTGCCAGCAGCGATGAAACAGGGCATAATTCACCCCTCCACTTT. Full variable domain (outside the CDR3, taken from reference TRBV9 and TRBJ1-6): DSGVTQTPKHLITATGQRVTLRCSPRSGDLSVYWYQQSLDQGLQFLIQYYNGEERAKGNILERFSAQQFPDLHSELNLSSLELGDSALYFCASSDETGHNSPLHFGNGTRLTVT.